The TCR beta chain described here comes from a study of beta chain features in type 1 diabetes. This clone was detected only a few times. This sample also contains other DNA sequences that code for the same CDR3. Trimming took 4 bases from V and 3 from J, leaving 10 bases between them. The CDR3 loop spans 13 amino acids. Per the germline V gene, CDR1 is KGHSH and CDR2 is LQKENI. Reverse transcription of all isolated RNA meant that expressed TCRB transcripts were sequenced. The table came from immunoSEQ multiplex PCR; TCRdb's copy has only in-frame clones and leaves some out. The table has about 210,000 clones, 9.5% to 13% seen once; the top ten hold 1% to 1.5%.

The sample comprised central memory CD4+ T cells from blood. The clonotype originates from a man in his late teens or twenties in good health. The V and J genes are TRBV18 and TRBJ2-7, with D possibly being TRBD1 or TRBD2 (5 bases each). The CDR3 reads CASSRDLNYEQYF. The CDR3 DNA reads TGTGCCAGCTCACGGGACCTAAACTACGAGCAGTACTTC. The variable domain in full, completed from reference TRBV18 and TRBJ2-7, reads NAGVMQNPRHLVRRRGQEARLRCSPMKGHSHVYWYRQLPEEGLKFMVYLQKENIIDESGMPKERFSAEFPKEGPSILRIQQVVRGDSAAYFCASSRDLNYEQYFGPGTRLTVT.